This TCR beta chain derives from a study of blood T cell repertoires in COVID-19. Study background: Samples taken during acute and convalescent COVID-19 were collected in the United States, Italy and Spain.

Trimming cost V 4 bases and J 1 base; bases outside gene matches: 6. The V gene's germline CDR1 is SSHAT and CDR2 FNYEAQ (reference sequence). CDR3 length: 15 amino acids. Only in-frame clones appear in the TCRdb table, and some are missing; sequencing was by immunoSEQ multiplex PCR. The table includes about 280,000 clones, 88% detected once. J is TRBJ2-5 and V is TRBV7-7; 7 nucleotides align to TRBD2. Material for sequencing was peripheral blood. The receptor's source is a man younger than 35 with active or convalescent COVID-19. This CDR3 reads CASSSLAGLQETQYF. CDR3 DNA: TGTGCCAGCAGCTCATTAGCGGGTCTCCAAGAGACCCAGTACTTC.